The rows below give T cell receptor beta chains drawn from one sample of a study of cytomegalovirus exposure and HLA in healthy donors. Sequencing was performed with immunoSEQ multiplex PCR; in TCRdb, only in-frame clones are kept and a portion is missing. The sample yields 120,000 to 150,000 clones, roughly 80% seen once. The sequenced material came from PBMCs. The source of these receptors is a man aged 35-49 years in good health and CMV-seropositive. Each CDR3 is given with its conserved first and last residue. A D gene is named only where the DNA matches it firmly. The size of a clone is reported for some rows only, either as once, few or many, or as a class for expanded clones.

v_gene	abundance	j_gene	d_gene	CDR3nt	CDR3aa
TRBV2	-	TRBJ2-1	-	TGTGCCAGCAGTGATCGGTACAATGAGCAGTTCTTC	CASSDRYNEQFF
TRBV9	-	TRBJ2-3	TRBD2	TGTGCCAGCAGCGTAGCGAGCGGGGGGGGCACAGATACGCAGTATTTT	CASSVASGGGTDTQYF
TRBV4-3	-	TRBJ2-3	-	TGCGCCAGCAGCCGACAGTACTCGGCAGATACGCAGTATTTT	CASSRQYSADTQYF
TRBV6-6	-	TRBJ2-7	TRBD1	TGTGCCAGCAGTTATCCCGGGACAGGAGACTACGAGCAGTACTTC	CASSYPGTGDYEQYF
TRBV29-1	-	TRBJ2-5	TRBD2	TGCAGCGTTATCAACATAGCGGGGGGGAAGACCCAGTACTTC	CSVINIAGGKTQYF
TRBV28	few	TRBJ2-4	-	TGTGCCAGCAGACAGGGTCAGCGAAACATTCAGTACTTC	CASRQGQRNIQYF
TRBV6-5	few	TRBJ2-7	TRBD2	TGTGCCAGCAGGAGCGGGGGGGCCACCTACGAGCAGTACTTC	CASRSGGATYEQYF
TRBV5-1	once	TRBJ2-7	TRBD1	TGCGCCAGCAGCCCCAGGACAGGGATCTACGAGCAGTACTTC	CASSPRTGIYEQYF
TRBV9	-	TRBJ2-2	TRBD2	TGTGCCAGCAGCGTAGATAGCGGGGGGGCCGTGGGTAGAACCGGGGAGCTGTTTTTT	CASSVDSGGAVGRTGELFF
TRBV5-1	-	TRBJ2-5	TRBD2	TGCGCCAGCAACACAAGTCCGGGAGGGAGAAGGGAGACCCAGTACTTC	CASNTSPGGRRETQYF
TRBV7-2	-	TRBJ1-2	-	TGTGCCAGCAGCCTCCCTTTAGGAGGGGCGGGCTACACCTTC	CASSLPLGGAGYTF
TRBV5-6	-	TRBJ1-6	-	TGTGCCAGCAGCTTCAGGGGTGCACCCCTCCACTTT	CASSFRGAPLHF
TRBV5-1	-	TRBJ2-7	-	TGCGCCAGCAGCACCATACAGGAGAAGGAGCAGTACTTC	CASSTIQEKEQYF
TRBV28	once	TRBJ1-2	TRBD1	TGTGCCAGTCGGACTCCGGGACAGGGTTATGGCTACACCTTC	CASRTPGQGYGYTF
TRBV5-1	-	TRBJ1-3	TRBD1	TGCGCCAGCAGCTTGACAGGGGTGTCTGGAAACACCATATATTTT	CASSLTGVSGNTIYF
TRBV9	-	TRBJ2-7	TRBD2	TGTGCCAGCAGCGTCCAAGCGGGAGTCTACGAGCAGTACTTC	CASSVQAGVYEQYF
TRBV10-3	-	TRBJ1-2	-	TGTGCCATCAGCCACACGGGAGGCTACACCTTC	CAISHTGGYTF
TRBV7-9	-	TRBJ2-3	-	TGTGCCAGCAGCTTAGGCAGGGGAAGGTATTTT	CASSLGRGRYF
TRBV30	-	TRBJ1-6	-	TGTGCCTGGAGTGTAGACATTGGGTTTTCACCCCTCCACTTT	CAWSVDIGFSPLHF
TRBV10-1	-	TRBJ2-2	-	TGCGCCAGCAGTGACGGCAGGGGCACCGGGGAGCTGTTTTTT	CASSDGRGTGELFF
TRBV6-1	-	TRBJ2-3	-	TGTGCCAGCAGGGGGGCCTCAGATACGCAGTATTTT	CASRGASDTQYF
TRBV7-9	few	TRBJ2-6	TRBD2	TGTGCCAGCAGCTCCAGACTAGCGGGAGTTTCTGGGGCCAACGTCCTGACTTTC	CASSSRLAGVSGANVLTF
TRBV27	-	TRBJ2-1	TRBD2	TGTGCCAGCAGTTTAAGGGCAGCGGGATTCTACAATGAGCAGTTCTTC	CASSLRAAGFYNEQFF
TRBV19	-	TRBJ2-7	TRBD1	TGTGCCAGTATCGGACAGGACTCCTACGAGCAGTACTTC	CASIGQDSYEQYF
TRBV4-1	-	TRBJ2-7	-	TGCGCCAGCAGCCAAGGGGGAGACCCTCCCTACGAGCAGTACTTC	CASSQGGDPPYEQYF
TRBV5-6	-	TRBJ1-2	TRBD1	TGTGCCAGCAGCGTGGGACAGGGGAGGAAAGGCTACACCTTC	CASSVGQGRKGYTF
TRBV19	few	TRBJ2-1	TRBD2	TGTGCCACAAAAGCGGGAGGGCCCTTGAATGAGCAGTTCTTC	CATKAGGPLNEQFF
TRBV4-2	-	TRBJ2-3	-	TGTGCCAGCAGCCTAACCTCAGGGGATACGCAGTATTTT	CASSLTSGDTQYF
TRBV6-4	-	TRBJ1-1	-	TGTGCCAGCAGTGACGGAGGGAACACTGAAGCTTTCTTT	CASSDGGNTEAFF
TRBV5-1	once	TRBJ1-6	-	TGCGCCAGCAGCTTGGGTGGGACTGGCGATTCACCCCTCCACTTT	CASSLGGTGDSPLHF
TRBV5-1	few	TRBJ2-6	-	TGCGCCAGCAGCCTTCAGGGCTCTGGGGCCAACGTCCTGACTTTC	CASSLQGSGANVLTF
TRBV27	-	TRBJ1-1	TRBD1	TGTGCCAGCAGTCCAGGGGGCGGCACTGAAGCTTTCTTT	CASSPGGGTEAFF
TRBV4-3	-	TRBJ1-6	-	TGCGCCAGCAGCCGGGTCAACGGGGTCTTTAATTCACCCCTCCACTTT	CASSRVNGVFNSPLHF
TRBV27	-	TRBJ1-2	TRBD1	TGTGCCAGCACAAGCCGTGGGACAGGCTATGGCTACACCTTC	CASTSRGTGYGYTF
TRBV27	few	TRBJ1-5	-	TGTGCCAGCAGACCCTTGGGGGCGAGCAATCAGCCCCAGCATTTT	CASRPLGASNQPQHF
TRBV7-8	large	TRBJ2-3	TRBD2	TGTGCCAGCAGCTTTGGGCGGGGGGGCGTAGCAGATACGCAGTATTTT	CASSFGRGGVADTQYF
TRBV5-4	-	TRBJ1-5	-	TGTGCCAGCAGCGTGGACTCGGATCAGCCCCAGCATTTT	CASSVDSDQPQHF
TRBV5-5	-	TRBJ1-3	-	TGTGCCAGCAGCCCGGACATACGAGCCCCTGGAAACACCATATATTTT	CASSPDIRAPGNTIYF
TRBV19	once	TRBJ2-5	-	TGTGCCAGTAGTATAGGGGGGGTAGGCCAAGAGACCCAGTACTTC	CASSIGGVGQETQYF
TRBV4-3	-	TRBJ1-1	-	TGCGCCAGCAGCCAAGATTCGGGGACTGAAGCTTTCTTT	CASSQDSGTEAFF
TRBV5-1	-	TRBJ1-1	-	TGCGCCAGCAGCTGGAGTGCGGTTACGGGGAACACTGAAGCTTTCTTT	CASSWSAVTGNTEAFF
TRBV6-5	few	TRBJ2-7	-	TGTGCCAGCAGTTCAACGACGGGTGGGCAGTACTTC	CASSSTTGGQYF
TRBV5-4	-	TRBJ1-4	TRBD1	TGTGCCAGCAGCCCAGGGGGTTGGGGTGTTAATGAAAAACTGTTTTTT	CASSPGGWGVNEKLFF
TRBV11-3	-	TRBJ2-1	-	TGTGCCAGCAGCCTCGGGGTCGAGAAGGGTTCCTACAATGAGCAGTTCTTC	CASSLGVEKGSYNEQFF
TRBV7-2	-	TRBJ2-1	TRBD2	TGTGCCAGCAGCTTATGGGGGGGGAGCTCCTACAATGAGCAGTTCTTC	CASSLWGGSSYNEQFF
TRBV30	-	TRBJ1-5	-	TGTGCCTGGAGTGTACGAACAGGGAGGGAGCCCCAGCATTTT	CAWSVRTGREPQHF
TRBV13	once	TRBJ2-5	TRBD2	TGTGCCAGCAGCACCCTACCACTAGCGGGCGAAGAGACCCAGTACTTC	CASSTLPLAGEETQYF
TRBV5-1	-	TRBJ2-5	-	TGCGCCAGCAGCTTGACCTCCCGGGAGACCCAGTACTTC	CASSLTSRETQYF
TRBV6-5	-	TRBJ2-7	-	TGTGCCAGCAGGCCCATAGGAGCCTCCTACGAGCAGTACTTC	CASRPIGASYEQYF
TRBV9	-	TRBJ2-7	TRBD1	TGTGCCAGCAGCGTAGGACAGGGAATTGGCTCCTACGAGCAGTACTTC	CASSVGQGIGSYEQYF
TRBV7-2	-	TRBJ2-1	TRBD2	TGTGCCAGCAGCCCCAGACTAGCGGGGGGACATGAGCAGTTCTTC	CASSPRLAGGHEQFF
TRBV9	-	TRBJ2-7	-	TGTGCCAGCAGCGAGATGAGACACCTCTACGAGCAGTACTTC	CASSEMRHLYEQYF
TRBV27	-	TRBJ2-3	TRBD2	TGTGCCAGCAGTTTATCGATCTTGGGACTAGCGGGAGGGAAGACAGATACGCAGTATTTT	CASSLSILGLAGGKTDTQYF
TRBV25-1	-	TRBJ1-2	TRBD1	TGTGCCAGCAGTCTTCTACAGGGGGGCTACACCTTC	CASSLLQGGYTF
TRBV4-1	-	TRBJ1-4	TRBD1	TGCGCCAGCAGCAGGACAGGGGGGGAAAAACTGTTTTTT	CASSRTGGEKLFF
TRBV4-1	-	TRBJ2-7	-	TGCGCCAGCAGTCACAGGGACGAGCAGTACTTC	CASSHRDEQYF
TRBV19	-	TRBJ2-7	TRBD1	TGTGCCAGTAGTCCGAGGACAGGAACCTACGAGCAGTACTTC	CASSPRTGTYEQYF